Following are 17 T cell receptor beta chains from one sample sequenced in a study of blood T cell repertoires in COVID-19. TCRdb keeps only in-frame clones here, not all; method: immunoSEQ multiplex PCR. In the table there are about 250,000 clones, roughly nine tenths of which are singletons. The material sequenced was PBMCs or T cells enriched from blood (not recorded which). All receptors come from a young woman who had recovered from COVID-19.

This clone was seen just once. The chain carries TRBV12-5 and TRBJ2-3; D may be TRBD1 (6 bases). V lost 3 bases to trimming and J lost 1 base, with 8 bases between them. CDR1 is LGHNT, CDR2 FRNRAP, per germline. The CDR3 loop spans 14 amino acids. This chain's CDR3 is CASGFSGGTDTQYF. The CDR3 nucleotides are TGTGCTAGTGGTTTTTCAGGGGGCACAGATACGCAGTATTTT.

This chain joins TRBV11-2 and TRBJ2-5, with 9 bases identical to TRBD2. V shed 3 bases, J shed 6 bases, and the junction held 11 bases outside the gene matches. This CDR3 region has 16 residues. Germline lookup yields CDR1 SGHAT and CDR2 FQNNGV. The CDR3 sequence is CASSLTSRGGVQTQYF. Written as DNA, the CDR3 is TGTGCCAGCAGCTTGACATCGCGGGGGGGCGTTCAGACCCAGTACTTC.

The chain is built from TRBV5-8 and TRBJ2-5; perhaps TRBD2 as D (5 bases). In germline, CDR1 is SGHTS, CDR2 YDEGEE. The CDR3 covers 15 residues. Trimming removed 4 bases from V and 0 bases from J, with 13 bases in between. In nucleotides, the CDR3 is TGTGCCAGCAGCAACCTACTAGAGTACCAAGAGACCCAGTACTTC. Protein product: CASSNLLEYQETQYF.

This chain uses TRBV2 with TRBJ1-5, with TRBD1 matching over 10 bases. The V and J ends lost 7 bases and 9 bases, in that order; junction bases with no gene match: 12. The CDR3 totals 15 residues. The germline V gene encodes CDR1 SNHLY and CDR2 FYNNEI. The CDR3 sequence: CASTPLGQGGGPQHF. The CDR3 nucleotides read TGTGCCAGCACTCCTTTAGGACAGGGGGGCGGGCCCCAGCATTTT. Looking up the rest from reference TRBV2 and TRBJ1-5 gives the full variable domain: EPEVTQTPSHQVTQMGQEVILRCVPISNHLYFYWYRQILGQKVEFLVSFYNNEISEKSEIFDDQFSVERPDGSNFTLKIRSTKLEDSAMYFCASTPLGQGGGPQHFGDGTRLSIL.

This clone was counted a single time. The CDR3 loop is CASSLYSYGYTF. The CDR3 DNA sequence: TGTGCCAGCAGCCTTTACAGCTATGGCTACACCTTC. V usage is TRBV13 and J usage is TRBJ1-2; no reliable D call. This CDR3 has 12 amino acids. The V gene's germline CDR1 is PRHDT and CDR2 FYEKMQ (reference sequence). Trimming shortened V by 5 bases and J by 4 bases, and 8 bases separated the two germline ends.

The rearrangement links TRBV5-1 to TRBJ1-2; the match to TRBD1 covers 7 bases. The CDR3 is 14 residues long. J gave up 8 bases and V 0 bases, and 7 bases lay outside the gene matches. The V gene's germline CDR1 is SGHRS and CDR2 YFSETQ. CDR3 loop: CASSLGQGIGGYTF. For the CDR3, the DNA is TGCGCCAGCAGCTTGGGACAGGGTATTGGCGGCTACACCTTC.

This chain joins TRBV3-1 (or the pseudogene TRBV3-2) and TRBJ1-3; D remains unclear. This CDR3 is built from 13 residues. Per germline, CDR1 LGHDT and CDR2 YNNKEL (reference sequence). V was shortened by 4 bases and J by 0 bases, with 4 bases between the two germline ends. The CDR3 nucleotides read TGTGCCAGCAGCCCTAGCTCTGGAAACACCATATATTTT. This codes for CASSPSSGNTIYF.

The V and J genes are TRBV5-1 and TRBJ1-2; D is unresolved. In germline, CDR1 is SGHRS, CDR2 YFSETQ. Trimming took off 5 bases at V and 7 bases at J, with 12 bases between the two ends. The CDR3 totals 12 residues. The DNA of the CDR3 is TGCGCCAGCAGACAAGGAGAAGGTGGCTACACCTTC. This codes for CASRQGEGGYTF.

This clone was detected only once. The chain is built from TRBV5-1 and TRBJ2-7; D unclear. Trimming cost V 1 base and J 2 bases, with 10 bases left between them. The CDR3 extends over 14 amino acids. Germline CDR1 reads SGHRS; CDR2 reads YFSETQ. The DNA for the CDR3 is TGCGCCAGCAGCTTGCGTGACACAGCCTACGAGCAGTACTTC. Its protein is CASSLRDTAYEQYF.

CDR3 region: CAWSRRQIYGYTF. As DNA, the CDR3 is TGTGCCTGGAGTCGGCGGCAGATCTATGGCTACACCTTC. The rearrangement links TRBV30 to TRBJ1-2; D is unclear. This CDR3 contains 13 residues. Trimming took 2 bases from V and 4 from J, leaving 11 bases between them. Germline assignment: CDR1 GTSNPN and CDR2 SVGIG (reference sequence).

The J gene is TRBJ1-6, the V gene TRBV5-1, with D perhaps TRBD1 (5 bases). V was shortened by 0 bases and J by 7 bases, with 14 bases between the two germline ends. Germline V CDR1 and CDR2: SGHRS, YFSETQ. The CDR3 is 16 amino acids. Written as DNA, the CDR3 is TGCGCCAGCAGCTTGGTTTCGGGGGGTACCAATTCACCCCTCCACTTT. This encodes CASSLVSGGTNSPLHF.

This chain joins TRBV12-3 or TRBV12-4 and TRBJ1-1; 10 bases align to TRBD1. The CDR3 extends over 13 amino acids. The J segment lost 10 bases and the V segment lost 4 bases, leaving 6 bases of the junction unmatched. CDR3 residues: CASSSRQGARAFF. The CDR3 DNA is TGTGCCAGCAGTTCCCGACAGGGGGCCCGAGCTTTCTTT.

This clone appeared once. CDR3 in amino acids: CASSRWTVKNTEAFF. The CDR3 DNA follows: TGTGCCAGCAGCCGGTGGACAGTTAAGAACACTGAAGCTTTCTTT. The chain uses TRBV5-6 and TRBJ1-1; D is perhaps TRBD1 (6 bases). The V end was cut by 4 bases, the J end by 1 base, with 14 bases between. Germline V lookup: CDR1 SGHDT, CDR2 YYEEEE. This CDR3 region has 15 residues. Complete variable domain (other parts from reference TRBV5-6 and TRBJ1-1): DAGVTQSPTHLIKTRGQQVTLRCSPKSGHDTVSWYQQALGQGPQFIFQYYEEEERQRGNFPDRFSGHQFPNYSSELNVNALLLGDSALYLCASSRWTVKNTEAFFGQGTRLTVV.

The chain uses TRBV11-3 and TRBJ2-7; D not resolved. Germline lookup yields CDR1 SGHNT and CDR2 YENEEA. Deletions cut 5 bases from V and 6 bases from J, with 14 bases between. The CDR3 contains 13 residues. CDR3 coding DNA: TGTGCCAGCAGCCCTCAGGTTCAAGGCGAGCAGTACTTC. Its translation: CASSPQVQGEQYF.

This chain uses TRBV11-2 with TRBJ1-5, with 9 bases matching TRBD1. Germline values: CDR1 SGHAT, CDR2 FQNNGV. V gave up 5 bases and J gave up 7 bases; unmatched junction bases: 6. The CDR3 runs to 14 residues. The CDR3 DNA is TGTGCCAGCAGCCATGGGGACAGGGACCAGCCCCAGCATTTT. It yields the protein CASSHGDRDQPQHF.

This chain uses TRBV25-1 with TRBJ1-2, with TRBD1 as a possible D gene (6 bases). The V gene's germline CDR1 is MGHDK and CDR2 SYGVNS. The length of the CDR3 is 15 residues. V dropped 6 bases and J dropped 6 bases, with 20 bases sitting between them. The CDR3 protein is CASRGRNDRQDGYTF. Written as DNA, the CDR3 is TGTGCCAGCAGAGGTAGAAATGACAGGCAGGATGGCTACACCTTC.

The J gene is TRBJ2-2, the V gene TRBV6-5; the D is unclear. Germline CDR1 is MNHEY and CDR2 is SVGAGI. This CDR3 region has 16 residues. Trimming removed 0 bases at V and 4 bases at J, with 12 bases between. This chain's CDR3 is CASSYSAYSGTGELFF. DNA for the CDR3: TGTGCCAGCAGTTACTCCGCCTATAGTGGCACCGGGGAGCTGTTTTTT.